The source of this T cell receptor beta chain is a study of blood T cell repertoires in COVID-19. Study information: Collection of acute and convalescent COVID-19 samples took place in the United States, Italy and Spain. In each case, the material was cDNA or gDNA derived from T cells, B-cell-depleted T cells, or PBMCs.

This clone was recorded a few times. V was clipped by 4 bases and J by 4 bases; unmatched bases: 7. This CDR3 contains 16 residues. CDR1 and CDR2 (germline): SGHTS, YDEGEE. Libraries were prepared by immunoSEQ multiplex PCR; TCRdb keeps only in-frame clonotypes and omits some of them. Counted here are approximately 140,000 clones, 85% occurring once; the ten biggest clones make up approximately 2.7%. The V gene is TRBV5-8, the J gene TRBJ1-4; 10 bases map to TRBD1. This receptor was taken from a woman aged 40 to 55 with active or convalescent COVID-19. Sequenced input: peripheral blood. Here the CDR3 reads CASSTGTGALNEKLFF. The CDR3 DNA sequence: TGTGCCAGCAGCACCGGGACAGGGGCCCTTAATGAAAAACTGTTTTTT.